These T cell receptor beta chains were read from a single sample in a study of blood T cell repertoires in COVID-19. TCRdb's copy holds only in-frame clones and misses some; the assay was immunoSEQ multiplex PCR. The sample shows roughly 100,000 clones, roughly nine tenths of them seen only once. The sequencing sample was made of peripheral blood. These TCRs come from a human donor in a cohort sampled during active COVID-19. CDR3s include the opening cysteine and the closing phenylalanine or tryptophan. The D gene is left open where the match is weak. The listing skips clone size in some rows; elsewhere it reads once, few, many or a size class.

>-|TRBV19|-|TRBJ1-6
CASSIGVFNSPLHF
TGTGCCAGTAGTATTGGAGTTTTCAATTCACCCCTCCACTTT
>TRBD1|TRBV5-6|-|TRBJ1-4
CASSGDRGANEKLFF
TGTGCCAGCAGCGGAGACAGGGGAGCTAATGAAAAACTGTTTTTT
>TRBD1|TRBV9|-|TRBJ1-1
CASSPGQAPEAFF
TGTGCCAGCAGCCCCGGACAGGCCCCTGAAGCTTTCTTT
>-|TRBV18|-|TRBJ2-2
CASSPNTIKNTGELFF
TGTGCCAGCTCACCAAATACAATTAAAAACACCGGGGAGCTGTTTTTT
>-|TRBV10-1|-|TRBJ2-1
CASSEVGISYNEQFF
TGCGCCAGCAGTGAGGTCGGGATCTCCTACAATGAGCAGTTCTTC
>-|TRBV10-2|-|TRBJ2-5
CASSEAPGSAQYF
TGCGCCAGCAGTGAGGCCCCCGGTTCGGCCCAGTACTTC
>TRBD1|TRBV4-3|-|TRBJ2-1
CASSPDRTGVYNEQFF
TGCGCCAGCAGCCCAGACAGAACAGGGGTTTACAATGAGCAGTTCTTC
>TRBD1|TRBV6-5|-|TRBJ1-4
CATTVQGQGLGKLFF
TGTGCCACCACAGTACAAGGACAGGGGCTAGGAAAACTGTTTTTT
>-|TRBV9|-|TRBJ2-5
CASSVGAVQETQYF
TGTGCCAGCAGCGTAGGGGCTGTCCAAGAGACCCAGTACTTC
>TRBD2|TRBV19|-|TRBJ2-1
CASTALAGTEQFF
TGTGCCAGTACGGCACTAGCGGGAACTGAGCAGTTCTTC
>-|TRBV5-4|-|TRBJ2-7
CASSTDRRYGYEQYF
TGTGCCAGCAGCACCGACCGGAGGTATGGGTACGAGCAGTACTTC
>TRBD1|TRBV5-6|-|TRBJ1-5
CASSFGQGFYQPQHF
TGTGCCAGCAGCTTTGGACAGGGGTTTTATCAGCCCCAGCATTTT
>TRBD1|TRBV28|-|TRBJ2-7
CASSSGTVPYEQYF
TGTGCCAGCAGTTCCGGGACAGTACCCTACGAGCAGTACTTC
>TRBD1|TRBV27|-|TRBJ1-4
CASSLSAGGIEKLFF
TGTGCCAGCAGTTTATCGGCAGGGGGTATCGAAAAACTGTTTTTT
>-|TRBV7-9|-|TRBJ2-5
CASSLFRAETQYF
TGTGCCAGCAGCTTATTCAGGGCGGAGACCCAGTACTTC
>TRBD2|TRBV5-1|-|TRBJ2-1
CASSSLLAGGHNEQFF
TGCGCCAGCAGCTCCTTACTAGCGGGGGGACACAATGAGCAGTTCTTC
>TRBD2|TRBV7-2|-|TRBJ2-2
CASSFSQLLAGALTGELFF
TGTGCCAGCAGCTTCTCCCAATTACTAGCGGGAGCTCTTACCGGGGAGCTGTTTTTT
>TRBD1|TRBV6-5|-|TRBJ2-7
CASSYNPDRAYEQYF
TGTGCCAGCAGTTATAACCCGGACAGGGCGTACGAGCAGTACTTC
>-|TRBV6-6|-|TRBJ1-3
CASSSSGSSAGNTIYF
TGTGCCAGCAGTTCCTCAGGCTCTAGCGCGGGAAACACCATATATTTT
>TRBD2|TRBV19|-|TRBJ2-1
CASRPLAAYNEQFF
TGTGCCAGTCGTCCCCTAGCGGCCTACAATGAGCAGTTCTTC
>-|TRBV19|-|TRBJ1-1
CASGGAGNREAFF
TGTGCCAGTGGGGGCGCCGGTAACAGGGAAGCTTTCTTT
>TRBD1|TRBV2|-|TRBJ1-3
CASSRQGGNTIYF
TGTGCCAGCTCCCGACAGGGAGGAAACACCATATATTTT
>TRBD1|TRBV19|-|TRBJ1-2
CASRTGERGYTF
TGTGCCAGTAGGACAGGGGAACGGGGCTACACCTTC
>TRBD2|TRBV6-2/TRBV6-3|-|TRBJ2-1
CASSFSLTIAGPSYNEQFF
TGTGCCAGCAGTTTCTCCCTGACGATAGCGGGACCCTCATACAATGAGCAGTTCTTC
>TRBD2|TRBV27|-|TRBJ2-2
CASRGLAGAGELFF
TGTGCCAGTCGCGGACTAGCGGGAGCCGGGGAGCTGTTTTTT
>TRBD2|TRBV28|-|TRBJ2-3
CASTLLSGGPSTDTQYF
TGTGCCAGCACCCTACTGAGCGGGGGGCCCAGCACAGATACGCAGTATTTT
>-|TRBV6-5|-|TRBJ2-3
CASSYSSSTDTQYF
TGTGCCAGCAGTTACTCGTCGAGCACAGATACGCAGTATTTT
>-|TRBV5-5|-|TRBJ2-7
CASSLLSGSYEQYF
TGTGCCAGCAGCTTGTTGTCAGGGTCGTACGAGCAGTACTTC
>-|TRBV6-5|-|TRBJ2-2
CASSLSPAGELFF
TGTGCCAGCAGTCTAAGTCCCGCCGGGGAGCTGTTTTTT
>-|TRBV13|-|TRBJ2-2
CASSPPGQPTGELFF
TGTGCCAGCAGCCCTCCAGGACAGCCCACCGGGGAGCTGTTTTTT
>TRBD1|TRBV24-1|once|TRBJ1-5
CATSDPRTGGANQPQHF
TGTGCCACCAGTGATCCAAGGACAGGGGGCGCCAATCAGCCCCAGCATTTT
>-|TRBV19|-|TRBJ1-2
CASSIDLQGIYGYTF
TGTGCCAGTAGTATAGATCTCCAGGGGATCTATGGCTACACCTTC
>-|TRBV5-1|-|TRBJ2-1
CASSAADSYNEQFF
TGCGCCAGCAGCGCGGCGGACAGCTACAATGAGCAGTTCTTC
>-|TRBV6-5|-|TRBJ1-2
CASSETELYGYTF
TGTGCCAGCAGCGAGACTGAACTCTATGGCTACACCTTC
>-|TRBV11-2|-|TRBJ2-3
CASSLGLGPNTQYF
TGTGCCAGCAGCTTAGGACTAGGACCAAATACGCAGTATTTT
>TRBD1|TRBV10-3|-|TRBJ2-7
CAISEPGQQVGRQYF
TGTGCCATCAGTGAACCGGGACAGCAGGTGGGAAGGCAGTACTTC
>-|TRBV3-1/TRBV3-2|-|TRBJ1-6
CASSPMSSYNSPLHF
TGTGCCAGCAGCCCCATGAGCTCCTATAATTCACCCCTCCACTTT
>-|TRBV2|-|TRBJ1-1
CASRLRGLNTEAFF
TGTGCCAGCAGGTTGAGGGGACTAAACACTGAAGCTTTCTTT
>-|TRBV4-1|-|TRBJ2-2
CASSQVWSRGAGELFF
TGCGCCAGCAGCCAAGTGTGGAGCAGGGGGGCCGGGGAGCTGTTTTTT
>-|TRBV19|-|TRBJ2-5
CASSTPGLVETQYF
TGTGCCAGTAGTACCCCGGGACTGGTGGAGACCCAGTACTTC
>-|TRBV25-1|-|TRBJ1-1
CATSLARRAFF
TGTGCCACTTCGTTGGCTCGGCGGGCTTTCTTT
>-|TRBV6-5|-|TRBJ1-2
CASSYPQGRGYTF
TGTGCCAGCAGTTATCCTCAGGGAAGGGGCTACACCTTC
>-|TRBV9|-|TRBJ1-6
CASSGRGGGSNSPLHF
TGTGCCAGCAGCGGGAGAGGGGGGGGGTCTAATTCACCCCTCCACTTT
>-|TRBV4-3|once|TRBJ2-1
CASSQTRGFAQFF
TGCGCCAGCAGCCAAACCAGGGGTTTTGCGCAGTTCTTC
>TRBD1|TRBV10-1|-|TRBJ1-1
CASRLLGGKGASTEAFF
TGCGCCAGCAGGCTTTTAGGAGGTAAGGGGGCATCCACTGAAGCTTTCTTT
>TRBD1|TRBV5-3|many|TRBJ1-2
CARSWTGSNYGYTF
TGTGCCAGAAGCTGGACAGGGTCCAACTATGGCTACACCTTC
>TRBD1|TRBV6-5|-|TRBJ1-2
CASSSTGVGFYGYTF
TGTGCCAGCAGTTCGACAGGGGTAGGGTTCTATGGCTACACCTTC
>-|TRBV15|-|TRBJ1-5
CATSPGHNSNQPQHF
TGTGCCACCAGCCCTGGACATAATAGCAATCAGCCCCAGCATTTT
>TRBD2|TRBV29-1|-|TRBJ2-1
CSTPGLANEQFF
TGCAGCACCCCGGGACTAGCGAATGAGCAGTTCTTC
>-|TRBV30|-|TRBJ2-7
CAWSTRFYEQYF
TGTGCCTGGAGTACTAGGTTTTACGAGCAGTACTTC
>-|TRBV19|once|TRBJ1-2
CASSTPQGTNYGYTF
TGTGCCAGTAGTACCCCACAGGGAACTAACTATGGCTACACCTTC
>TRBD1|TRBV6-6|-|TRBJ2-4
CASSHGTGALIQYF
TGTGCCAGCAGTCATGGGACAGGGGCTTTGATTCAGTACTTC